These 27 T cell receptor beta chains originate from one sample sequenced in a study of T cell clonality in common variable immunodeficiency. Clones were sequenced by immunoSEQ multiplex PCR, and TCRdb holds only the in-frame ones, with some missing. Observed in the sample are more than 55,000 clones, none of them singletons. Sequenced sample: peripheral blood mononuclear cells. These receptors were obtained from a person between 18 and 69 years old in good health.

This clone was counted ten times or more. CDR3 bases read: TGTGCCTGGAGTGTACCTCGGTACGAG. Its protein product is CAWSVPRYE. The full CDR3 reads CAWSVPRYEQYF. The V gene is TRBV30, the J gene TRBJ2-7; D not certain. Read sequence stops 3 residues before the CDR3 end, and the germline J gene provides the missing end. The V end lost 0 bases, the J end lost 4 bases, and 7 bases lay between the germline ends. CDR1 is GTSNPN, CDR2 SVGIG, per germline (reference sequence). The CDR3 has 12 residues.

This clone was observed at least ten times. The read finishes 3 residues shy of the CDR3 end, and the germline J gene is used to complete it. The J gene is TRBJ2-5, the V gene TRBV7-6; a weak D match, TRBD1 (6 bases). This CDR3 spans 18 amino acids. The V gene's germline CDR1 is SGHVS and CDR2 FNYEAQ. Trimming took off 2 bases at V and 5 bases at J, with 24 bases between the two ends. CDR3 region: CASSLRVQGALSGETQYF. The CDR3 DNA, read in part, is TGTGCCAGCAGCTTAAGGGTACAGGGAGCCCTTTCGGGTGAGACC.

This clone was observed many times. The CDR3 is CSAKGLAAYEQYF. Incomplete CDR3 DNA: TGCAGTGCTAAGGGACTAGCAGCTTACGAG. The chain couples TRBV20-1 to TRBJ2-7; TRBD2 aligns across 9 bases. The read terminates 3 residues before the CDR3 end, so the remaining end is supplied by the germline J gene. The germline V gene has CDR1 DFQATT and CDR2 SNEGSKA (reference sequence). V was pared by 4 bases and J by 4 bases, with 5 bases of the junction left unmatched. CDR3 size: 13 residues.

At least ten counts were recorded for this clone. The CDR3 reads CSGSSGQGIDTQYF. CDR3 DNA (partial): TGCAGCGGATCCTCGGGACAGGGCATAGATACG. The chain combines TRBV29-1 with TRBJ2-3; 9 bases align to TRBD1. The CDR3 end is not reached by the read, which stops 3 residues before it; the germline J gene fills it in. The CDR3 is made up of 14 amino acids. Germline V gene sequence: CDR1 SQVTM, CDR2 ANQGSEA. The ends lost 7 bases at V and 5 bases at J; junction bases unmatched: 10.

In its sample, this clone was seen many times. The read is 3 residues too short to cover the CDR3 end, so that end is filled in from the germline J gene. The rearrangement links TRBV4-1 to TRBJ2-5; TRBD2 matches at 11 bases. Looked up from germline, CDR1 is MGHRA and CDR2 is YSYEKL. V gave up 1 base and J gave up 4 bases; unmatched junction bases: 2. The CDR3 has 15 amino acids. The covered CDR3 bases are TGCGCCAGCAGCCAAGCGCTAGCGGGAGGAGAGACC. This translates into CASSQALAGGET. The entire CDR3 reads CASSQALAGGETQYF.

This clone has a count of ten or more. Here the CDR3 reads CASSPLGADGYTF. CDR3 DNA, as far as it was read: TGTGCCAGCAGCCCACTGGGGGCGGATGGC. The V call is TRBV5-6, the J call TRBJ1-2; perhaps TRBD1 as D (6 bases). The read gets to within 3 residues of the CDR3 end, and the germline J gene fills in the rest. Germline V gene lookup returns CDR1 SGHDT and CDR2 YYEEEE. Trimming left V 4 bases short and J 6 bases short, with 13 bases between. This CDR3 region has 13 residues. Drawing the rest from reference TRBV5-6 and TRBJ1-2, the complete variable domain is DAGVTQSPTHLIKTRGQQVTLRCSPKSGHDTVSWYQQALGQGPQFIFQYYEEEERQRGNFPDRFSGHQFPNYSSELNVNALLLGDSALYLCASSPLGADGYTFGSGTRLTVV.

This clone has ten or more counts. Sequencing ends 3 residues short of the CDR3 end; the germline J gene provides the rest. This chain joins TRBV29-1 and TRBJ2-3, with 8 nucleotides matching TRBD1. V was clipped by 6 bases and J by 5 bases; unmatched bases: 7. CDR3 size: 13 residues. Looked up from germline, CDR1 is SQVTM and CDR2 is ANQGSEA. The CDR3 DNA, read in part, is TGCAGCGTCGCGACAGGGGAAAAAGATACG. The encoded protein is CSVATGEKDT. The whole CDR3 protein is CSVATGEKDTQYF.

This clone was recorded many times. The observed sequence ends 3 residues before the CDR3 terminus, with the missing tail filled in from the germline J gene. The chain is built from TRBV10-3 and TRBJ1-1; TRBD1 agrees at 7 bases. The V segment lost 6 bases and the J segment 1 base; nucleotides outside the gene matches: 2. The CDR3 sequence is 13 residues long. Per the germline V gene, CDR1 is ENHRY and CDR2 is SYGVKD. The covered CDR3 bases are TGTGCCATCAGCGACAGGGCGAACACTGAA. It encodes CAISDRANTE. Given in full, the CDR3 is CAISDRANTEAFF.

This clone has ten or more counts. The CDR3 bases that were read are TGTGCCAGCAGCCACAGGGTCCCTGAA. Translating gives CASSHRVPE. The complete CDR3 protein is CASSHRVPEAFF. The rearrangement links TRBV14 to TRBJ1-1; D may be TRBD1 (5 bases). Sequencing ends 3 residues short of the CDR3 end; the germline J gene provides the rest. Per germline, CDR1 SGHDN and CDR2 FVKESK. Between the trimmed V and J ends, which lost 3 bases and 6 bases, there was a span of 8 bases. The CDR3 runs to 12 residues.

As to this clone: A read error may explain this, as a much larger clone is one base away. The CDR3 is cut off 3 residues early in the read; its end comes from the germline J gene. This rearrangement joins TRBV18 to TRBJ1-4; 9 bases are shared with TRBD1. The CDR3 has 14 residues. From germline, CDR1 is KGHSH and CDR2 LQKENI. CDR3 DNA, as far as it was read: TGTGCCAGCTCACCGGGACAGGGAAGATCACCA. Protein sequence: CASSPGQGRSP. The whole CDR3 region reads CASSPGQGRSPLFF.

This clone was seen at least ten times. The read terminates 3 residues before the CDR3 end, so the remaining end is supplied by the germline J gene. V and J are TRBV20-1 and TRBJ1-1; D gene unclear. Germline values: CDR1 DFQATT, CDR2 SNEGSKA (reference sequence). The CDR3 loop spans 14 amino acids. V lost 0 bases and J lost 7, with 15 bases in between. The part of the CDR3 DNA that was read is TGCAGTGCTAGAGATCCCCAGGCCCTCAATGAA. This translates into CSARDPQALNE. Given in full, the CDR3 is CSARDPQALNEAFF.

In its sample, this clone was seen many times. The read terminates 3 residues before the CDR3 end, so the remaining end is supplied by the germline J gene. This chain joins TRBV7-2 and TRBJ1-6; a possible D gene is TRBD1 (6 bases). Trimming left V 1 base short and J 8 bases short, with 12 bases between. Germline CDR1 is SGHTA and CDR2 is FQGNSA. The CDR3 has 15 amino acids. This CDR3 is CASSLVGGGDSPLHF. The sequenced CDR3 bases are TGTGCCAGCAGCTTAGTGGGAGGGGGAGATTCACCC.

This clone was counted at least ten times. The read terminates 3 residues ahead of where the CDR3 ends, so the germline J gene completes it. Other DNA sequences in the sample encode the same CDR3. The chain couples TRBV18 to TRBJ1-3; weak D call: TRBD1 (6 bases). From germline, CDR1 is KGHSH and CDR2 LQKENI. V was pared by 3 bases and J by 3 bases, with 21 bases between. The CDR3 loop spans 18 amino acids. CDR3 in amino acids: CASSPKTGDIAFGNTIYF. Partial CDR3 DNA: TGTGCCAGCTCACCTAAAACCGGGGACATAGCCTTTGGAAACACC. Drawing the rest from reference TRBV18 and TRBJ1-3, the complete variable domain is NAGVMQNPRHLVRRRGQEARLRCSPMKGHSHVYWYRQLPEEGLKFMVYLQKENIIDESGMPKERFSAEFPKEGPSILRIQQVVRGDSAAYFCASSPKTGDIAFGNTIYFGEGSWLTVV.

This clone appeared many times. Sequencing ends 3 residues short of the CDR3 end; the germline J gene provides the rest. The genes are TRBV9 and TRBJ1-6; 8 nucleotides agree with TRBD1. The germline CDR1 and CDR2 sequences are SGDLS and YYNGEE. J was trimmed by 7 bases and V by 4 bases; bases with no gene match: 10. There are 16 residues in the CDR3. CDR3 DNA (partial): TGTGCCAGCAGCCAATTTTTAGGACAGGGAAATTCACCC. Translation: CASSQFLGQGNSP. The entire CDR3 sequence reads CASSQFLGQGNSPLHF. Supplemented by reference TRBV9 and TRBJ1-6, the full variable domain reads DSGVTQTPKHLITATGQRVTLRCSPRSGDLSVYWYQQSLDQGLQFLIQYYNGEERAKGNILERFSAQQFPDLHSELNLSSLELGDSALYFCASSQFLGQGNSPLHFGNGTRLTVT.

This clone occurred many times. Read sequence stops 3 residues before the CDR3 end, and the germline J gene provides the missing end. The chain couples TRBV20-1 to TRBJ2-1; D perhaps matches TRBD2 (5 bases). The CDR3 sequence is 11 residues long. Per the germline V gene, CDR1 is DFQATT and CDR2 is SNEGSKA (reference sequence). Trimming removed 7 bases from V and 6 bases from J, with 10 bases in between. The CDR3 sequence is CSGSGFNEQFF. CDR3 DNA, as far as it was read: TGCAGTGGAAGCGGATTCAATGAG.

This clone was picked up many times. From the germline J gene comes the end of the CDR3, since the read stops 3 residues before it. The chain uses TRBV5-1 and TRBJ2-6; D remains ambiguous. Trimming shortened V by 7 bases and J by 0 bases, and 11 bases separated the two germline ends. CDR1 is SGHRS and CDR2 is YFSETQ in the germline V gene. The CDR3 sequence is 15 residues long. Partial CDR3 DNA: TGCGCCAGCTTCTCCCGTCTCTCTGGGGCCAACGTC. Amino acid sequence: CASFSRLSGANV. The CDR3 in full is CASFSRLSGANVLTF. Variable domain in full (rest from reference TRBV5-1 and TRBJ2-6): KAGVTQTPRYLIKTRGQQVTLSCSPISGHRSVSWYQQTPGQGLQFLFEYFSETQRNKGNFPGRFSGRQFSNSRSEMNVSTLELGDSALYLCASFSRLSGANVLTFGAGSRLTVL.

At least ten counts were recorded for this clone. The CDR3 end lies 3 residues beyond the end of the read and is filled in from the germline J gene. The rearrangement links TRBV6-4 to TRBJ2-1, with TRBD2 as a possible D gene (7 bases). Germline V gives CDR1 MRHNA, CDR2 SNTAGT. V was pared by 2 bases and J by 2 bases, with 10 bases between. The CDR3 covers 15 residues. The CDR3 region is CASSDTGGPYNEQFF. The CDR3 DNA, read in part, is TGTGCCAGCAGTGACACGGGGGGCCCCTACAATGAG.

In its sample, this clone was seen many times. The read ends 3 residues before the CDR3 terminus; that terminus is restored from the germline J gene. The chain is built from TRBV19 and TRBJ2-7; 7 bases map to TRBD1. CDR3 length: 14 residues. Germline CDR1 and CDR2: LNHDA and SQIVND (reference sequence). Trimming took 6 bases from V and 3 from J; bases not matched to a gene: 8. The CDR3 protein is CASSRNGDSYEQYF. The covered CDR3 bases are TGTGCCAGTAGCCGTAACGGGGACAGCTACGAG.

This clone was seen at least ten times. Sequencing ends 3 residues short of the CDR3 end; the germline J gene provides the rest. The V call is TRBV11-2, the J call TRBJ2-1, with D perhaps matching TRBD2 (5 bases). V was shortened by 3 bases and J by 5 bases, with 14 bases between the two germline ends. CDR1 SGHAT and CDR2 FQNNGV come from the germline V gene. There are 15 residues in the CDR3. The CDR3 bases that were read are TGTGCCAGCAGCTTCGGCACCAACGGGGACAATGAG. Residues: CASSFGTNGDNE. In full, the CDR3 reads CASSFGTNGDNEQFF.

The sample holds a few counts of this clone. A junction end diverges from the germline sequence, so it may reflect a read error. The read gets to within 3 residues of the CDR3 end, and the germline J gene fills in the rest. Other DNA sequences from this sample encode an identical CDR3 as well. V gene TRBV29-1 combines with J gene TRBJ1-3; D is possibly TRBD1 (5 bases). CDR1 and CDR2 (germline): SQVTM, ANQGSEA. The CDR3 consists of 13 residues. CDR3 DNA (partial): TGCAGCGCCGCCGGGGCGCGGGGAAACACG. Translated, it gives CSAAGARGNT. The entire CDR3 is CSAAGARGNTIYF.

This clone appeared many times. Sequencing ends 3 residues short of the CDR3 end; the germline J gene provides the rest. The chain joins TRBV7-3 to TRBJ1-2, with TRBD1 identical over 7 bases. Losses at the gene ends were 1 base for V and 3 bases for J; bases not matched to a gene: 5. Germline assignment: CDR1 SGHTA and CDR2 FQGTGA. The CDR3 covers 15 residues. Partial CDR3 DNA: TGTGCCAGCAGCTTAATAGCCGGGACAGACTATGGC. It translates to CASSLIAGTDYG. The complete CDR3 reads CASSLIAGTDYGYTF.

Remarks on this clone: The CDR3 is cut off 3 residues early in the read; its end comes from the germline J gene. The genes are TRBV25-1 and TRBJ1-2; TRBD1 might be the D (5 bases). Deletions cut 5 bases from V and 4 bases from J, with 17 bases between. CDR3 length equals 15 residues. The germline CDR1 and CDR2 sequences are MGHDK and SYGVNS. The CDR3 sequence is CASSIGVGGVYGYTF. The sequenced part of the CDR3 DNA is TGTGCCAGCAGTATCGGCGTGGGGGGTGTCTATGGC.

In this sample, this clone turned up many times. Read data end 3 residues before the CDR3 end; the end is taken from the germline J gene. The gene calls are TRBV2 and TRBJ1-1; possible D gene TRBD1, 6 bases. This CDR3 comprises 14 residues. V gave up 1 base and J gave up 5 bases, with 11 bases separating them. Germline V gives CDR1 SNHLY, CDR2 FYNNEI. The CDR3 DNA, read in part, is TGTGCCAGCAGTGAAGAAACAGGGTATACTGAA. Translation: CASSEETGYTE. The complete CDR3 reads CASSEETGYTEAFF.

This clone has a count of ten or more. The read falls 3 residues short of the CDR3 end, and the missing part is taken from the germline J gene. This chain connects TRBV19 to TRBJ2-6, with TRBD1 matching over 9 bases. Germline V gives CDR1 LNHDA, CDR2 SQIVND (reference sequence). The V gene end was trimmed by 1 base and the J gene end by 2 bases; junction bases not matched to a gene: 6. This CDR3 comprises 18 residues. CDR3 DNA (partial): TGTGCCAGTAGTATAGTCCCGGGACAGGGTGCTGGGGCCAACGTC. It codes for CASSIVPGQGAGANV. The complete CDR3 reads CASSIVPGQGAGANVLTF.

This clone was detected many times. The read gets to within 3 residues of the CDR3 end, and the germline J gene fills in the rest. The chain employs TRBV20-1 and TRBJ2-7; possibly TRBD1 for D (5 bases). The germline V gene encodes CDR1 DFQATT and CDR2 SNEGSKA (reference sequence). The V end was cut by 2 bases, the J end by 3 bases, with 8 bases between. This CDR3 region has 12 residues. CDR3 bases read: TGCAGTGCTAGACAGGGCCTCTACGAG. Protein: CSARQGLYE. The full CDR3 protein is CSARQGLYEQYF.

In this sample, this clone turned up a few times. Compared with germline, one end of the junction differs, possibly owing to a read error. The CDR3 end falls 3 residues outside the read, so it is completed with the germline J gene. The genes are TRBV19 and TRBJ1-5, with 8 bases fitting TRBD1. CDR1 is LNHDA, CDR2 SQIVND, per germline (reference sequence). The CDR3 length is 15 residues. The chain's CDR3 is CASSVDDRGGQPQHF. Partial CDR3 DNA: TGTGCCAGTAGTGTAGATGACAGGGGTGGGCAGCCC.

This clone was counted ten times or more. The CDR3 is cut off 3 residues early in the read; its end comes from the germline J gene. The V call is TRBV29-1, the J call TRBJ2-2; D might be TRBD1 or TRBD2, each matching 5 bases. Germline CDR1 reads SQVTM; CDR2 reads ANQGSEA. Between the trimmed V and J ends, which lost 4 bases and 3 bases, there was a span of 18 bases. The CDR3 consists of 16 residues. CDR3: CSVVPQERADTGELFF. The sequenced part of the CDR3 DNA is TGCAGCGTTGTTCCACAGGAGAGGGCGGACACCGGGGAG.